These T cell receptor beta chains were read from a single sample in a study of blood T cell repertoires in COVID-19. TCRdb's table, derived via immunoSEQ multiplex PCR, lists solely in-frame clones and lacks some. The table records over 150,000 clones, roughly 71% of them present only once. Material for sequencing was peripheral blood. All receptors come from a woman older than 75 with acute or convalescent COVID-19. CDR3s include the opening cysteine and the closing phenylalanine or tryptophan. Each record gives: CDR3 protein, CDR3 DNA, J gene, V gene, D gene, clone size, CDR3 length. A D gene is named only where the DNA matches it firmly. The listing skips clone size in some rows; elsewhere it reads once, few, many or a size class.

CASSQRGNTGELFF	TGTGCCAGCAGCCAAAGGGGAAACACCGGGGAGCTGTTTTTT	TRBJ2-2	TRBV3-1/TRBV3-2	.	.	14
CSASRRDRDWHTEAFF	TGCAGTGCTAGTCGCCGGGACAGGGACTGGCACACTGAAGCTTTCTTT	TRBJ1-1	TRBV20-1	TRBD1	.	16
CSVQQDRGLRGYTF	TGCAGCGTTCAACAGGACAGGGGGCTTCGGGGCTACACCTTC	TRBJ1-2	TRBV29-1	TRBD1	.	14
CASSLGLARANYGYTF	TGTGCCAGCAGCTTAGGGCTAGCGAGAGCTAACTATGGCTACACCTTC	TRBJ1-2	TRBV7-2	.	.	16
CASSDRRSQPQHF	TGTGCCAGCAGTGACAGGAGGAGTCAGCCCCAGCATTTT	TRBJ1-5	TRBV6-2/TRBV6-3	.	.	13
CASSLQGAAEAFF	TGTGCCAGCAGCTTACAGGGTGCCGCTGAAGCTTTCTTT	TRBJ1-1	TRBV7-3	.	few	13
CASSQEINSYEQYF	TGCGCCAGCAGCCAAGAAATCAACAGCTACGAGCAGTACTTC	TRBJ2-7	TRBV4-1	.	.	14
CASSLTIDTEAFF	TGTGCCAGCAGCTTAACGATAGACACTGAAGCTTTCTTT	TRBJ1-1	TRBV7-9	.	.	13
CAILRGWETQYF	TGTGCCATACTGCGGGGCTGGGAGACCCAGTACTTC	TRBJ2-5	TRBV7-3	.	once	12
CASSLVLGQGGTEAFF	TGTGCCAGCAGCTTAGTATTAGGGCAGGGTGGCACTGAAGCTTTCTTT	TRBJ1-1	TRBV7-2	.	.	16
CASSPIAVLTGELFF	TGTGCCAGCAGCCCAATAGCGGTGCTCACCGGGGAGCTGTTTTTT	TRBJ2-2	TRBV7-2	.	.	15
CASSPTGQGGSPLHF	TGCGCCAGCAGCCCAACTGGACAGGGGGGTTCACCCCTCCACTTT	TRBJ1-6	TRBV5-1	TRBD1	many	15
CASSLGQPNQPQHF	TGTGCCAGCAGCTTGGGACAGCCCAATCAGCCCCAGCATTTT	TRBJ1-5	TRBV11-2	TRBD1	.	14
CSVSSGGVPNEKLFF	TGCAGCGTTTCGTCAGGGGGCGTACCTAATGAAAAACTGTTTTTT	TRBJ1-4	TRBV29-1	TRBD1	few	15
CASSPSQETQYF	TGTGCCAGCTCACCTTCTCAAGAGACCCAGTACTTC	TRBJ2-5	TRBV18	.	.	12
CASSSIQKNTEAFF	TGTGCCAGCAGTTCCATTCAAAAGAACACTGAAGCTTTCTTT	TRBJ1-1	TRBV6-5	.	few	14
CASGSQGSYNSPLHF	TGTGCCAGCGGATCACAGGGGTCCTATAATTCACCCCTCCACTTT	TRBJ1-6	TRBV7-9	TRBD1	.	15
CASNTQGKNTEAFF	TGTGCCAGTAATACACAGGGGAAGAACACTGAAGCTTTCTTT	TRBJ1-1	TRBV2	TRBD1	.	14
CAWSVPGQGAYFNSYEQYF	TGTGCCTGGAGTGTCCCCGGACAGGGGGCCTATTTCAACTCCTACGAGCAGTACTTC	TRBJ2-7	TRBV30	TRBD1	.	19
CASSQGQGDSPLHF	TGTGCCAGCAGCCAAGGGCAGGGGGATTCACCCCTCCACTTT	TRBJ1-6	TRBV3-1/TRBV3-2	TRBD1	few	14